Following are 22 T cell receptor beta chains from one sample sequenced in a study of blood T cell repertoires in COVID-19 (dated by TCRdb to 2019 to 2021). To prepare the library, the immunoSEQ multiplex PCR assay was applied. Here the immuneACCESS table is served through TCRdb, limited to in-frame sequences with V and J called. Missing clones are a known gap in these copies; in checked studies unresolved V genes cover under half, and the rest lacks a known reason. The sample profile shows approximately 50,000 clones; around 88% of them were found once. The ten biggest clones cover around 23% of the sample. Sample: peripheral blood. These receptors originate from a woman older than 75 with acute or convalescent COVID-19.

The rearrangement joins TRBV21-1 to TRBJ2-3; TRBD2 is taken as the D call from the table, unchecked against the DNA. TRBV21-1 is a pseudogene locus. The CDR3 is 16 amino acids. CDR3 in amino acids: CASSKGTSGRMDTQYF. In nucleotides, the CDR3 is TGTGCCAGCAGCAAAGGGACTAGCGGGAGGATGGATACGCAGTATTTT.

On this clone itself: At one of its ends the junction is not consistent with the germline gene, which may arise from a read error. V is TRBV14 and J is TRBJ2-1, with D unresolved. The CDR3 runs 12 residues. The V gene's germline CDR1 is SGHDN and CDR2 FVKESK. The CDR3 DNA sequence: TGTGCCAGCAGCCAAAGTCTGCGGTTGGCGCTCTTC. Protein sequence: CASSQSLRLALF.

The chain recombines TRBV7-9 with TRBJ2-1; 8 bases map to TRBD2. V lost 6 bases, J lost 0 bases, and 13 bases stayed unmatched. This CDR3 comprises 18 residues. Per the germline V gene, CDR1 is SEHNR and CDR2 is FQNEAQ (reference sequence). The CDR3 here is CASRGSLAGTSSYNEQFF. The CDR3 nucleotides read TGTGCCAGCAGAGGATCATTAGCGGGGACGAGCTCCTACAATGAGCAGTTCTTC.

The CDR3 nucleotides read TGTGCCAGCAGCTTGACTAGCGGGCCGAACTACAATGAGCAGTTCTTC. This gives the protein CASSLTSGPNYNEQFF. This chain connects TRBV7-9 to TRBJ2-1; 10 positions match TRBD2. The J segment lost 3 bases and the V segment lost 3 bases, leaving 5 bases of the junction unmatched. The CDR3 is 16 amino acids. The V gene's germline CDR1 is SEHNR and CDR2 FQNEAQ (reference sequence).

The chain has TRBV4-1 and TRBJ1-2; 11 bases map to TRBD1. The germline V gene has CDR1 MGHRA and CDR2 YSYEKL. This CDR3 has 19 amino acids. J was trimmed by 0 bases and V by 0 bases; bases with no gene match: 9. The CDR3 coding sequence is TGCGCCAGCAGCCAAGATCGGGGGGACAGGGGGATAGCTAACTATGGCTACACCTTC. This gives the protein CASSQDRGDRGIANYGYTF.

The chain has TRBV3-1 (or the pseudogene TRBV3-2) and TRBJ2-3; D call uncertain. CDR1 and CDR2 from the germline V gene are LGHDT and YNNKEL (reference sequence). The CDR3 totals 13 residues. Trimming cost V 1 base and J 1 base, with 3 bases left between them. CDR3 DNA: TGTGCCAGCAGCCAAGGCGGCACAGATACGCAGTATTTT. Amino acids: CASSQGGTDTQYF.

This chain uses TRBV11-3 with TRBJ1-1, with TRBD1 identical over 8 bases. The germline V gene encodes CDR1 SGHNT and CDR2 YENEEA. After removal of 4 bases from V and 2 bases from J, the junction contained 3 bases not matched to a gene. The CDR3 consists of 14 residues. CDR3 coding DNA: TGTGCCAGCAGCTCGGGACAGGCCAACACTGAAGCTTTCTTT. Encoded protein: CASSSGQANTEAFF.

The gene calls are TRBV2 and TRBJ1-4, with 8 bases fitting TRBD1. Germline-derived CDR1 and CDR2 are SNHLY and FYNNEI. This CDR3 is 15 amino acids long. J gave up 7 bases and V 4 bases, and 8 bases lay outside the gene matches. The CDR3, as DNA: TGTGCCAGCAGTGTTCAGGGGGCAGAGGGTGAAAAACTGTTTTTT. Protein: CASSVQGAEGEKLFF.

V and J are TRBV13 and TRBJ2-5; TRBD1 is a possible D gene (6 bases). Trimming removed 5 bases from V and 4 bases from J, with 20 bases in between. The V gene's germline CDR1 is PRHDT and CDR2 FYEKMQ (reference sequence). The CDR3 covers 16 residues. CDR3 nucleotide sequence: TGTGCCAGCAGCCACCTTAAAGGGGGTGAGGGAGAGACCCAGTACTTC. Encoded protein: CASSHLKGGEGETQYF.

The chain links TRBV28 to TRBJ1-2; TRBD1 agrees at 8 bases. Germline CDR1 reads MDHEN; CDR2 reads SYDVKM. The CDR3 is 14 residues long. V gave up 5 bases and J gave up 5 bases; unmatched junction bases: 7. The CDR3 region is CASSPGTGSYGYTF. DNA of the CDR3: TGTGCCAGCAGTCCCGGGACAGGAAGTTATGGCTACACCTTC.

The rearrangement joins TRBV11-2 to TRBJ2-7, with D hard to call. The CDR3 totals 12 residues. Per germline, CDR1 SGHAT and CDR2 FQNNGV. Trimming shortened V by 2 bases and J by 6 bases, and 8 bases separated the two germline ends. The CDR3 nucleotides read TGTGCCAGCAGCTTAATTGAAGCCGAGCAGTACGTC. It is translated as CASSLIEAEQYV.

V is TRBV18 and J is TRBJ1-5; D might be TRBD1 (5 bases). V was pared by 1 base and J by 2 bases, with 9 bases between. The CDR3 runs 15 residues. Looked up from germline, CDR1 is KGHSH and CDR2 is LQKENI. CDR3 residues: CASSPQGRGNQPQHF. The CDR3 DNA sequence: TGTGCCAGCTCACCACAGGGGCGCGGCAATCAGCCCCAGCATTTT.

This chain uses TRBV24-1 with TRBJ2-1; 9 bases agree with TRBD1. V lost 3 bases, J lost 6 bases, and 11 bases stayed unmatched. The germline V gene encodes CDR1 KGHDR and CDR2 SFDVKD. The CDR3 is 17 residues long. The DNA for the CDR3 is TGTGCCACCAGTGATCCGCCTGGGACAGGGAGGCCCAATGAGCAGTTCTTC. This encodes CATSDPPGTGRPNEQFF.

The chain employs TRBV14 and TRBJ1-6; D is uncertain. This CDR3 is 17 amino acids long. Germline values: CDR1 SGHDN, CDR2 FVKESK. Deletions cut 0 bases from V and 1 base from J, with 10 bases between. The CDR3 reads CASSQEVRVSYNSPLHF. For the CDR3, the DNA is TGTGCCAGCAGCCAAGAAGTTCGGGTGTCCTATAATTCACCCCTCCACTTT.

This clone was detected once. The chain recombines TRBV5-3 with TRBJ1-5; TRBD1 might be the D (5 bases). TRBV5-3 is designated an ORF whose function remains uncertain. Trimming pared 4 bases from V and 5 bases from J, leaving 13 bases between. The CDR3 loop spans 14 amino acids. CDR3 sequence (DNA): TGTGCCAGAAGCCGGGGACTCTTTTATCAGCCCCAGCATTTT. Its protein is CARSRGLFYQPQHF.

CDR3 in DNA: TGCGCCAGCAGTGAGTGGCAGGGCTCCTACAATGAGCAGTTCTTC. This translates into CASSEWQGSYNEQFF. V usage is TRBV10-2 and J usage is TRBJ2-1, with D possibly being TRBD1 (5 bases). V lost 1 base and J lost 0, with 7 bases in between. The CDR3 is 15 residues long. Germline V gives CDR1 WSHSY, CDR2 SAAADI.

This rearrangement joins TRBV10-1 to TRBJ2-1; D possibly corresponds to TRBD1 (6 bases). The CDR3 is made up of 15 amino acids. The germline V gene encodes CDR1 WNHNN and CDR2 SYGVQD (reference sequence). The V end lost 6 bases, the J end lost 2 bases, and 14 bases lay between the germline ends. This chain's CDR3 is CASSPPGDPYNEQFF. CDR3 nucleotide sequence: TGCGCCAGCAGCCCTCCAGGGGATCCCTACAATGAGCAGTTCTTC.

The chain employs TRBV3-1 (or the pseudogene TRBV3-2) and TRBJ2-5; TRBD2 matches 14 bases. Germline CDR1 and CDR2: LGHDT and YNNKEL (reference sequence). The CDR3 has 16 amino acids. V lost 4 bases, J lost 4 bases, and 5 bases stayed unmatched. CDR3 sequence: CASSRVGLAGVETQYF. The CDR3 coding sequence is TGTGCCAGCAGCCGAGTGGGACTAGCGGGGGTAGAGACCCAGTACTTC.

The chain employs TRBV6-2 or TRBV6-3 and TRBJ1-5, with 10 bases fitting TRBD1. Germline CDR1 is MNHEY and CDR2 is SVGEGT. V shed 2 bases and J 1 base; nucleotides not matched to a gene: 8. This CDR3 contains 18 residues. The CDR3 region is CASSYRGRDRGSNQPQHF. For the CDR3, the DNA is TGTGCCAGCAGTTACCGAGGGCGGGACAGGGGAAGCAATCAGCCCCAGCATTTT.

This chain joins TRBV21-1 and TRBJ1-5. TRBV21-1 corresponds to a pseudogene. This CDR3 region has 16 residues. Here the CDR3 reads CASSKLEGTSNQPQHF. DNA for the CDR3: TGTGCCAGCAGCAAACTGGAGGGGACGAGCAATCAGCCCCAGCATTTT.

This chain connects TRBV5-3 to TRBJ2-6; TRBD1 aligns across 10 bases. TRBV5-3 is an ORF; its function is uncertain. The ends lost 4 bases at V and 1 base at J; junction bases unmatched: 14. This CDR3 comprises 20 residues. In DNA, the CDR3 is TGTGCCAGAAGCCCCCACCACCGCCGGGACAGGGGTTCTGGGGCCAACGTCCTGACTTTC. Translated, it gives CARSPHHRRDRGSGANVLTF.

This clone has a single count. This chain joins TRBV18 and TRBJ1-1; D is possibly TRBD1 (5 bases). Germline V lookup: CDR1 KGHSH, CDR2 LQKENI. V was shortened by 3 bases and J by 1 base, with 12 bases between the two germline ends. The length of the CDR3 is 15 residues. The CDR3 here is CASSPGAGPNTEAFF. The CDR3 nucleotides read TGTGCCAGCTCACCCGGTGCAGGGCCGAACACTGAAGCTTTCTTT.